This TCR beta chain was sequenced during a study of molecular identifiers for immune sequencing clone quantification listed by TCRdb under 2018. About the investigation overall: In a replicate experiment, RNA from around 20,000 or 100,000 naive CD8 T cells was split into five aliquots, four of which were sequenced. The study was a methods study using CD8 T cells to benchmark molecular-identifier clustering-based TCR repertoire sequencing (MIDCIRS) and TCR RNA copy counting.

This clonotype was detected many times. What antigen it recognizes has not been identified. No much larger clone is present one base from it, and per-base qualities are unavailable. Receptor libraries were prepared by PCR. Sequenced using an Illumina HiSeq 4000. Bulk TCR libraries were made following a previously described method, with the TCR primers given in Table S5. The Qiagen AllPrep DNA/RNA kit was used to purify total RNA. Before analysis, reads from multiple sequencing runs of one library were combined. The study's own analysis went as follows. Only reads with exact TCR constant sequence were kept, trimmed to 150 nt, and grouped by their 12-nt molecular barcodes. Within each barcode group, reads were sub-clustered at a 15% Levenshtein threshold, and quality-weighted consensus sequences were built per RNA molecule. Non-functional sequences were excluded, and lower-count sequences lying one edit away from another sequence were also excluded. On the basis of fitting two negative binomial distributions, barcode sub-clusters with fewer than 20% of the maximum read count were discarded. Using fastp at Q25 and MiXCR, TCRdb reprocessed the public reads and kept productive beta chains. Records with the same CDR3 protein are collapsed into one entry carrying the most frequent genes and DNA. The V and J calls, along with clone size, are taken from TCRdb and not from the paper's own processing. This sample comprises about 640,000 distinct CDR3 sequences, about 20% of them detected only once. The biggest ten clones account for about 0.9% of the sample.

Overall study outcomes, separate from this receptor: Highly expanded clone sizes could be underestimated if identical TCR molecules share a barcode. The naive libraries included spiked-in Jurkat TCR RNA (roughly nine copies' worth), and this Jurkat TCR RNA is not part of the donor repertoire. In CMV-specific effector cells, over 99% of molecules were held by clones above 20 RNA copies, whereas under 1% of molecules were held by such clones in naive cells. When barcode sub-clustering was left out, chimeric consensus sequences inflated TCR diversity, with chimeras reaching as high as 47%. Spiked-in Jurkat TCR RNA equivalent to a single cell was reported to be detectable even among approximately 1 million naive CD8 T cells. About 3 recovered TCR RNA copies per cell were obtained by modeling, versus about 10 by digital PCR, implying a capture efficiency of 25% to 30%.

Libraries of naive CD8 T cells were built from approximately 20,000 to 980,000 sorted cells, with 10%, 30% or 50% of the purified RNA used. Naive CD8 T cells, defined as CD8+CD4-CCR7+CD45RA+, were FACS-sorted into RLT Plus buffer on a BD FACSAria II. Detection sensitivity was tested by spiking Jurkat RNA equal to over 8 TCR copies' worth into samples containing roughly 19,000-1,000,000 naive CD8 T cells. CD8 T cells were enriched using RosetteSep CD8+ T Cell Enrichment Cocktail and Ficoll-Paque, and the enriched cells then underwent ACK red cell lysis. The germline V gene (reference sequence) specifies GTSNPN as CDR1 and SVGIG as CDR2. The junction shows trimming of 0 bases on V and 7 bases on J, plus 9 bases between the germline ends. The CDR3 measures 12 amino acids from cysteine to phenylalanine. Only the CDR3 part of the read is kept: 36 bases, read in frame from the first base.

The sequenced sample was naive CD8+ T cells from blood, with Jurkat cell RNA spiked in. Read against the paper, the sample's cell subset or site label means: FACS-sorted CD8+CD4-CCR7+CD45RA+ naive T cells. The chain uses TRBV30 and TRBJ1-2, with the D gene too uncertain to name. The receptor was isolated from a human donor in good health. Some libraries in this study had Jurkat cell RNA spiked in. The CDR3 has the sequence CAWSVGGSGYTF. The base sequence is TGTGCCTGGAGTGTTGGTGGGTCTGGCTACACCTTC.